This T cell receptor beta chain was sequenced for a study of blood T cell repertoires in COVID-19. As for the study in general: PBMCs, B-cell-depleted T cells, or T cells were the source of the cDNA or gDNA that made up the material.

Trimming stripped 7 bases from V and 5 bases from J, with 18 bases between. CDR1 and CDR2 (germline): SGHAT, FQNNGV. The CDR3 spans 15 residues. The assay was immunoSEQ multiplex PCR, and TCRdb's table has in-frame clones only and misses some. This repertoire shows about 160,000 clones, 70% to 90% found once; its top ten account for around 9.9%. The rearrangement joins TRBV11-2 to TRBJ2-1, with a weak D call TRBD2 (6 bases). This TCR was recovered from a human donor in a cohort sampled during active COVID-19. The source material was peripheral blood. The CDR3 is CASTSFGTYDNEQFF. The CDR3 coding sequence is TGTGCCAGCACATCATTTGGGACTTATGACAATGAGCAGTTCTTC.